The 11 T cell receptor beta chains presented below share a single source sample, sequenced in a study of blood T cell repertoires in COVID-19. Sequenced by immunoSEQ multiplex PCR; TCRdb stores in-frame clones only, minus some. Among approximately 110,000 clones, roughly 80% were seen once, and the ten largest hold 20%. The sequencing input was peripheral blood. The receptor source for this set is a man aged 65 to 79 with active or convalescent COVID-19.

The V call is TRBV7-3, the J call TRBJ2-1; 9 bases fit TRBD1. CDR1 is SGHTA and CDR2 is FQGTGA in the germline V gene. This CDR3 spans 14 amino acids. V lost 2 bases, J lost 8 bases, and 4 bases stayed unmatched. Here the CDR3 DNA reads TGTGCCAGCAGCTTAGGACAGGGGAGCGATGAGCAGTTCTTC. This codes for CASSLGQGSDEQFF.

In this sample, this clone turned up a few times. The genes are TRBV19 and TRBJ2-4; D gene ambiguous. CDR1 LNHDA and CDR2 SQIVND come from the germline V gene (reference sequence). CDR3 size: 13 residues. The V gene lost 5 bases and the J gene lost 5 bases, with 10 bases spanning the gap. The CDR3 is CASSPRIENIQYF. The CDR3 DNA follows: TGTGCCAGTAGTCCGCGGATAGAAAACATTCAGTACTTC.

The gene calls are TRBV7-9 and TRBJ1-1, with 7 bases identical to TRBD1. The CDR3 is 12 amino acids. The V and J ends lost 0 bases and 11 bases, in that order; junction bases with no gene match: 3. In germline, CDR1 is SEHNR, CDR2 FQNEAQ (reference sequence). For the CDR3, the DNA is TGTGCCAGCAGCTTAGCGACAGGGAGGGCTTTCTTT. Translation gives CASSLATGRAFF.

This chain uses TRBV27 with TRBJ1-2; possible D gene TRBD1, 5 bases. The V end was cut by 2 bases, the J end by 6 bases, with 16 bases between. This CDR3 spans 15 amino acids. CDR1 is MNHEY and CDR2 is SMNVEV in the germline V gene (reference sequence). CDR3 nucleotides: TGTGCCAGCAGTTTACGGGCAGGGTTATCGGATGGCTACACCTTC. It translates to CASSLRAGLSDGYTF.

The chain uses TRBV11-2 and TRBJ2-2; 10 bases map to TRBD2. The trim removed 1 base at V and 5 bases at J, leaving 7 bases unmatched. Looked up from germline, CDR1 is SGHAT and CDR2 is FQNNGV. The CDR3 is made up of 17 amino acids. This chain's CDR3 is CASSLAASGSRTGELFF. CDR3 nucleotides: TGTGCCAGCAGCTTAGCGGCTAGCGGGAGTAGAACCGGGGAGCTGTTTTTT.

The chain carries TRBV30 and TRBJ1-1; 9 nucleotides agree with TRBD1. V was pared by 3 bases and J by 5 bases, with 10 bases of the junction left unmatched. The CDR3 spans 15 residues. Germline V gene sequence: CDR1 GTSNPN, CDR2 SVGIG (reference sequence). CDR3 residues: CAWRPLQGAWTEAFF. In DNA form, the CDR3 reads TGTGCCTGGAGACCGCTACAGGGGGCTTGGACTGAAGCTTTCTTT.

This sequence joins TRBV28 and TRBJ2-7, with 7 nucleotides matching TRBD1. The CDR3 contains 15 residues. The germline gives CDR1 MDHEN, CDR2 SYDVKM. The V and J ends lost 3 bases and 2 bases, in that order; junction bases with no gene match: 7. This chain's CDR3 is CASSLPQGDTYEQYF. CDR3 bases: TGTGCCAGCAGTTTGCCCCAGGGGGATACCTACGAGCAGTACTTC. The variable domain in full, completed from reference TRBV28 and TRBJ2-7, reads DVKVTQSSRYLVKRTGEKVFLECVQDMDHENMFWYRQDPGLGLRLIYFSYDVKMKEKGDIPEGYSVSREKKERFSLILESASTNQTSMYLCASSLPQGDTYEQYFGPGTRLTVT.

This clone has a single count. V gene TRBV3-1 (or the pseudogene TRBV3-2) combines with J gene TRBJ2-1; the D is unclear. This CDR3 contains 13 residues. Trimming shortened V by 4 bases and J by 7 bases, and 11 bases separated the two germline ends. Per germline, CDR1 LGHDT and CDR2 YNNKEL (reference sequence). The CDR3 sequence: CASSRSIGNEQFF. The CDR3 nucleotides are TGTGCCAGCAGCCGCTCAATCGGGAATGAGCAGTTCTTC.

The chain uses TRBV2 and TRBJ2-7, with 10 bases identical to TRBD2. Germline V gene data show CDR1 as SNHLY and CDR2 as FYNNEI. The CDR3 length is 15 residues. The trim removed 7 bases at V and 5 bases at J, leaving 11 bases unmatched. CDR3 loop: CASTRGAGGRDEQYF. DNA of the CDR3: TGTGCCAGCACAAGGGGAGCGGGAGGGCGCGACGAGCAGTACTTC.

The chain links TRBV5-1 to TRBJ2-1, with 7 bases matching TRBD1. Germline CDR1 SGHRS, CDR2 YFSETQ. The CDR3 consists of 15 residues. V was pared by 4 bases and J by 0 bases, with 4 bases of the junction left unmatched. The chain's CDR3 is CASSVGTDSYNEQFF. CDR3 bases: TGCGCCAGCAGCGTCGGGACAGACTCCTACAATGAGCAGTTCTTC.

The rearrangement links TRBV7-3 to TRBJ2-1; 8 bases are a match to TRBD2. CDR3 size: 17 residues. The V and J ends lost 3 bases and 8 bases, in that order; junction bases with no gene match: 15. Germline CDR1 and CDR2: SGHTA and FQGTGA. The CDR3 nucleotides read TGTGCCAGCAGCTTTTCCCCATCGAGCGGGAGAACCCATGAGCAGTTCTTC. Protein sequence: CASSFSPSSGRTHEQFF.